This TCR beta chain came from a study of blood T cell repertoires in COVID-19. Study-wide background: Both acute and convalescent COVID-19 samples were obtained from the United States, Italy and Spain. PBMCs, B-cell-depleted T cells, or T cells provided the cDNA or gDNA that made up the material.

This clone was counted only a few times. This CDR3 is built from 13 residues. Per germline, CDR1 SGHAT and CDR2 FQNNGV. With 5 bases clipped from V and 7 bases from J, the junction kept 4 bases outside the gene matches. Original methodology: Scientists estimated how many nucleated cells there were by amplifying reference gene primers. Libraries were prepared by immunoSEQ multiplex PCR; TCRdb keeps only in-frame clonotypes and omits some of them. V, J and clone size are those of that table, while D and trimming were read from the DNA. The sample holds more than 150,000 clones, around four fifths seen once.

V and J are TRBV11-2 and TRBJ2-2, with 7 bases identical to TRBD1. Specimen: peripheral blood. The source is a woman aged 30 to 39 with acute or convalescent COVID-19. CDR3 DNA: TGTGCCAGCAGCCAACGACAGGGCGGGGAGCTGTTTTTT. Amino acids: CASSQRQGGELFF.